This T cell receptor (beta chain) was obtained from a study of blood T cell repertoires in COVID-19. The V and J ends lost 8 bases and 12 bases, in that order; junction bases with no gene match: 6. This CDR3 is built from 11 residues. Germline lookup yields CDR1 MNHEY and CDR2 SVGAGI. Original analysis: For nucleated cells, counts were estimated from reference gene primer amplification. This table comes from immunoSEQ multiplex PCR, and its TCRdb copy is limited to in-frame clones, with some not included. Clonal size and the V and J genes are those of that table, whereas D and trimming came from the DNA. This sample has under 100,000 clones; around 90% occur once, and the top ten carry 3% to 4%. This clone was seen once.

This chain uses TRBV6-5 with TRBJ2-1; TRBD2 matches at 8 bases. This clonotype was sampled from a woman aged 70 to 79 with acute or convalescent COVID-19. Sequenced sample: peripheral blood. The CDR3 region is CASREGAWQFF. The CDR3 DNA follows: TGTGCCAGCCGGGAGGGTGCCTGGCAGTTCTTC.